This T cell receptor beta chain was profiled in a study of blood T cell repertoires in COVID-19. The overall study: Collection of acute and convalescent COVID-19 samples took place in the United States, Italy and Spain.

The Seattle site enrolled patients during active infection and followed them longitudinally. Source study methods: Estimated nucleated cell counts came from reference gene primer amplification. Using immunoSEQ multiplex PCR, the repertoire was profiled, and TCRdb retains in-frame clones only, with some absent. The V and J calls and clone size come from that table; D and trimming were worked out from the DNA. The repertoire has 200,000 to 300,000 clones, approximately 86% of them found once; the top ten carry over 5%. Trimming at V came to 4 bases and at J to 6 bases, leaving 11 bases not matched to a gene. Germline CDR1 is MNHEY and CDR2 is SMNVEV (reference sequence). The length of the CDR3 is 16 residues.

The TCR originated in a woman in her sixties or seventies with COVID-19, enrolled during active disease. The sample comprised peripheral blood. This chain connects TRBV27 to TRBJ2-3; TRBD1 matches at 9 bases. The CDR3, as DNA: TGTGCCAGCAGTTCCCACAGGGGGCGTGTATCGGATACGCAGTATTTT. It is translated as CASSSHRGRVSDTQYF.